The table lists the clone carrying this T cell receptor (beta chain) with many counts. Germline V CDR1 and CDR2: SGHKS, YYEKEE (reference sequence). The CDR3 runs to 15 residues. The V and J ends lost 2 bases and 2 bases respectively, with 12 bases between them. TCRdb reprocessed the RT-PCR reads with MiXCR, giving one entry per CDR3 protein. The table has 550,000 to 750,000 distinct CDR3 sequences, over 12% seen once. The sample consisted of memory CD4+ T cells from blood. The clonotype originates from a female donor in good health, serving as a healthy control. V gene TRBV5-5 combines with J gene TRBJ2-3; D gene ambiguous. The CDR3 here is CASSFGDWDTDTQYF. The CDR3 nucleotides read TGTGCCAGCAGCTTCGGAGACTGGGACACAGATACGCAGTATTTT.